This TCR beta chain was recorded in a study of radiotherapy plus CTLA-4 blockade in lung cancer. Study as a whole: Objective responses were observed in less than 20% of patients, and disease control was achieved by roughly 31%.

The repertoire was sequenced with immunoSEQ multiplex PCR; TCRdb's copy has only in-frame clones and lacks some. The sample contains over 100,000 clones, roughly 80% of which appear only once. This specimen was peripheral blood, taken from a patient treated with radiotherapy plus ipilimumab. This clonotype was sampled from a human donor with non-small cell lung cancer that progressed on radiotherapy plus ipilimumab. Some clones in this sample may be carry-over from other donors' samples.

The CDR3 bases are TGCGCCAGCGGGGACAGGCGCAATGAGCAGTTCTTC. Its translation is CASGDRRNEQFF. J is TRBJ2-1 and V is TRBV10-2, with TRBD1 matching over 8 bases. V shed 8 bases and J 6 bases; nucleotides not matched to a gene: 3. CDR1 is WSHSY and CDR2 is SAAADI in the germline V gene. CDR3 size: 12 residues.